This T cell receptor (beta chain) derives from a study of blood T cell repertoires in COVID-19. Categorization into cohorts depended on clinical history that participants reported. Germline CDR1 is SNHLY and CDR2 is FYNNEI. The CDR3 is 14 amino acids. V shed 8 bases and J 2 bases; nucleotides not matched to a gene: 5. Method: immunoSEQ multiplex PCR; TCRdb's copy keeps in-frame clones and lacks some. The sample shows fewer than 400,000 clones, 80% to 90% of them seen only once. This receptor was obtained from a man aged 25-40 years who had recovered from COVID-19. The sample was PBMCs or T cells enriched from blood (not recorded which). This chain links TRBV2 with TRBJ2-2, with 7 nucleotides matching TRBD2. The CDR3 sequence is CASWGLPNTGELFF. The CDR3, as DNA: TGTGCCAGCTGGGGACTACCTAACACCGGGGAGCTGTTTTTT.